This T cell receptor (beta chain) was recorded in a study of T-cell reconstitution after alpha-beta-depleted transplantation in children. This clonotype was seen ten or more times. Its antigen is as yet unknown. This sample's TCRbeta library carried unique molecular identifier barcodes. TCRdb redid the calling of the PCR reads with MiXCR, one entry per CDR3 protein. The data contain about 290,000 distinct CDR3 sequences, 10% of them singletons. Study-wide results and limits: Several hundred expanded graft clones reportedly supplied alpha-beta T cells about two months after transplant.

Germline CDR1 is SGHAT and CDR2 is FQNNGV. Trimming cost V 1 base and J 6 bases, with 7 bases left between them. The CDR3 runs 13 residues. This receptor was identified in a boy under two years old with acute myeloid leukemia, due to receive a stem cell transplant. The sample here was PBMCs, taken before TCRalphabeta/CD19-depleted stem cell transplant. The chain combines TRBV11-2 with TRBJ2-1; D is unclear. CDR3 in amino acids: CASSLVPLNEQFF. In DNA, the CDR3 is TGTGCCAGCAGCTTAGTGCCCCTCAATGAGCAGTTCTTC.